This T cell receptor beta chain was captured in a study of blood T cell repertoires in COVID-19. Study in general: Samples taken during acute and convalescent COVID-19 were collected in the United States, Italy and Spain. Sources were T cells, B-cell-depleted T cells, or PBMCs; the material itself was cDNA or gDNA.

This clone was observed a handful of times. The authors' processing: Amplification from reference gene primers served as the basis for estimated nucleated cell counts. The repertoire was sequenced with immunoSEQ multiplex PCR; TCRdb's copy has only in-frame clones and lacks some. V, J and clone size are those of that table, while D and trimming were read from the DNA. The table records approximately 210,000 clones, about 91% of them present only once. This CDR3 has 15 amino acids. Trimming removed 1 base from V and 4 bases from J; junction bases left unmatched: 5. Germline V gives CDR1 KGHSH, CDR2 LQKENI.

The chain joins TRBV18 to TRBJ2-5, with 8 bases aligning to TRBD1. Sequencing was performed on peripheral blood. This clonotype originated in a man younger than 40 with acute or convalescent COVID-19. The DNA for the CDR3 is TGTGCCAGCTCACCACGGCAGGGGGCGGGAGAGACCCAGTACTTC. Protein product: CASSPRQGAGETQYF.